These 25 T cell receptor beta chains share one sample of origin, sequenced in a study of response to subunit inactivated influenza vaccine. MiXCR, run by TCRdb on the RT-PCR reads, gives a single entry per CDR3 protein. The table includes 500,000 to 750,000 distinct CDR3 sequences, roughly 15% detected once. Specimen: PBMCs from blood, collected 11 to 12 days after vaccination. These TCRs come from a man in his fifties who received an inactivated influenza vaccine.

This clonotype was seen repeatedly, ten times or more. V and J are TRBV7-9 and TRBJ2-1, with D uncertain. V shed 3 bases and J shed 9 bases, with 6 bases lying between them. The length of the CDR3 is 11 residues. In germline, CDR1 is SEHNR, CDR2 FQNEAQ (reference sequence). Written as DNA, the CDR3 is TGTGCCAGCAGCTTCAACGTTGAGCAGTTCTTC. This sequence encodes CASSFNVEQFF. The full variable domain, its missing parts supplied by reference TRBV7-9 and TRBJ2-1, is DTGVSQNPRHKITKRGQNVTFRCDPISEHNRLYWYRQTLGQGPEFLTYFQNEAQLEKSRLLSDRFSAERPKGSFSTLEIQRTEQGDSAMYLCASSFNVEQFFGPGTRLTVL.

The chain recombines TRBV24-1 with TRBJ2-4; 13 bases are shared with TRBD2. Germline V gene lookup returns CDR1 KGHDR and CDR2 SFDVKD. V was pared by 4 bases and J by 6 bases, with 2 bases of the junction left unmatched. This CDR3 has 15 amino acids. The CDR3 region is CATSDWTSGRNIQYF. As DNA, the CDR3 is TGTGCCACCAGTGACTGGACTAGCGGGAGAAACATTCAGTACTTC.

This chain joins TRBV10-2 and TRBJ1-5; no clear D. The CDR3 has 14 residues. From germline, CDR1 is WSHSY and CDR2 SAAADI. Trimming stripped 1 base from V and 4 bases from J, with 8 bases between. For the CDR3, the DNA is TGCGCCAGCAGTGAGTGGGATGGTAATCAGCCCCAGCATTTT. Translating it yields CASSEWDGNQPQHF.

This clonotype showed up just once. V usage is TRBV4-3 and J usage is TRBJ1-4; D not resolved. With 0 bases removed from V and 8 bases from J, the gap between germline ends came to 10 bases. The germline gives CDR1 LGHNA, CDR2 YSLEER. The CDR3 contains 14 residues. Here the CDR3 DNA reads TGCGCCAGCAGCCAAGATCGCGGGTGGGAAAAACTGTTTTTT. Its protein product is CASSQDRGWEKLFF.

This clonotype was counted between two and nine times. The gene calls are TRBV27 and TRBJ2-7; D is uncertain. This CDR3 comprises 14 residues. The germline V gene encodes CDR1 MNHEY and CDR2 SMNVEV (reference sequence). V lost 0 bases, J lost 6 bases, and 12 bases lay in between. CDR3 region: CASSLSRAGVEQYF. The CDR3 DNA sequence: TGTGCCAGCAGTTTATCACGGGCTGGGGTCGAGCAGTACTTC.

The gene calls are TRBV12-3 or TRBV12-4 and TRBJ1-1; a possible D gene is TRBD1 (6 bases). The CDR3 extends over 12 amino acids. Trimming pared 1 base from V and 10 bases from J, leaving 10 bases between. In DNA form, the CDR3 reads TGTGCCAGCAGTTTAGGGGGGGCTCGAGCTTTCTTT. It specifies CASSLGGARAFF.

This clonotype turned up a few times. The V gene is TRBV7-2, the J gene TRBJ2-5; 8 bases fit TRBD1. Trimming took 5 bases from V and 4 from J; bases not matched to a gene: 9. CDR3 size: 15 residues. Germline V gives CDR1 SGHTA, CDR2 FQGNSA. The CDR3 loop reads CASSTQDRDGETQYF. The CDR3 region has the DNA TGTGCCAGCAGCACTCAGGACAGGGACGGAGAGACCCAGTACTTC. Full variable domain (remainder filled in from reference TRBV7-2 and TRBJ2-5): GAGVSQSPSNKVTEKGKDVELRCDPISGHTALYWYRQSLGQGLEFLIYFQGNSAPDKSGLPSDRFSAERTGGSVSTLTIQRTQQEDSAVYLCASSTQDRDGETQYFGPGTRLLVL.

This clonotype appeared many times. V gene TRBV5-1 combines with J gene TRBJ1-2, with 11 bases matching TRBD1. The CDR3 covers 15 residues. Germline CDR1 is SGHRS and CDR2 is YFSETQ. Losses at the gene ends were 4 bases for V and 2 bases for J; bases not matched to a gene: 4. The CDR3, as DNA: TGCGCCAGCAGCCAGGGACAGGGGGGAAACTATGGCTACACCTTC. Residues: CASSQGQGGNYGYTF.

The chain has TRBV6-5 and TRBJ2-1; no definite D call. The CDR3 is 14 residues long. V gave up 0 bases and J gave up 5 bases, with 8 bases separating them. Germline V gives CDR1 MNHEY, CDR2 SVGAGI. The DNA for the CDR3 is TGTGCCAGCAGTTACTCCAATGCGGACAATGAGCAGTTCTTC. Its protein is CASSYSNADNEQFF.

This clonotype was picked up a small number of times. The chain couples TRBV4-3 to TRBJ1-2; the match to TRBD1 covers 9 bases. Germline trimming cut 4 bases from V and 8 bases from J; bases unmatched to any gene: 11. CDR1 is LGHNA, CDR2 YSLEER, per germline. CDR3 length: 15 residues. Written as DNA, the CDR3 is TGCGCCAGCAGCCCGGCGGTGGGACAGGGATACGGCTACACCTTC. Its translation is CASSPAVGQGYGYTF.

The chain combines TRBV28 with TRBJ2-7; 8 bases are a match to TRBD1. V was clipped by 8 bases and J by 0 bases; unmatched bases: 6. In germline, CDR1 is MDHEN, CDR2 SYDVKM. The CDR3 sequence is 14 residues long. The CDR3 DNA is TGTGCCAGCTACCCCAGGGGGCTCTCCTACGAGCAGTACTTC. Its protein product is CASYPRGLSYEQYF. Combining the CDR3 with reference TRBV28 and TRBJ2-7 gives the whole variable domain DVKVTQSSRYLVKRTGEKVFLECVQDMDHENMFWYRQDPGLGLRLIYFSYDVKMKEKGDIPEGYSVSREKKERFSLILESASTNQTSMYLCASYPRGLSYEQYFGPGTRLTVT.

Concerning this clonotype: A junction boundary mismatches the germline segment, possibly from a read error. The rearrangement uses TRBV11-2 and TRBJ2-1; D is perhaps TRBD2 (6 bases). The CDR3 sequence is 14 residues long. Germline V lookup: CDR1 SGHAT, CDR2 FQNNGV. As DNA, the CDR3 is TGTGCCAGCAGCCTAGAGGGGCGGACTACCGAGCAGTTCTTC. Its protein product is CASSLEGRTTEQFF. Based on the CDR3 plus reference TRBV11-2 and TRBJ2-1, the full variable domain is EAGVAQSPRYKIIEKRQSVAFWCNPISGHATLYWYQQILGQGPKLLIQFQNNGVVDDSQLPKDRFSAERLKGVDSTLKIQPAKLEDSAVYLCASSLEGRTTEQFFGPGTRLTVL.

CDR3 sequence reads: CASKGYRVMDEQYF. Here the CDR3 DNA reads TGTGCCAGCAAGGGGTACAGGGTTATGGACGAGCAGTACTTC. The chain uses TRBV5-6 and TRBJ2-7, with a tentative D call TRBD1 (6 bases). V lost 6 bases and J 5 bases, leaving 18 bases between the germline ends. CDR1 is SGHDT, CDR2 YYEEEE, per germline. The CDR3 is 14 amino acids.

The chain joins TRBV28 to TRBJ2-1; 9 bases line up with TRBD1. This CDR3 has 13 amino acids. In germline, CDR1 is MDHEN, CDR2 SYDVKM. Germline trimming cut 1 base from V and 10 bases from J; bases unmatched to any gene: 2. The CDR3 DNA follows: TGTGCCAGCAGTTTATTGGGGACAGGGGAGCAGTTCTTC. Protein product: CASSLLGTGEQFF. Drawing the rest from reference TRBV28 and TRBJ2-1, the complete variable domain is DVKVTQSSRYLVKRTGEKVFLECVQDMDHENMFWYRQDPGLGLRLIYFSYDVKMKEKGDIPEGYSVSREKKERFSLILESASTNQTSMYLCASSLLGTGEQFFGPGTRLTVL.

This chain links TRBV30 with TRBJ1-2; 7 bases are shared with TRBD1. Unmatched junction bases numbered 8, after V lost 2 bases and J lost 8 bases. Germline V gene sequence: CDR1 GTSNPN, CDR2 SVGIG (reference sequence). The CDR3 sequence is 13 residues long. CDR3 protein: CAWSRGGAVGYTF. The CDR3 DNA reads TGTGCCTGGAGTAGAGGGGGCGCGGTAGGCTACACCTTC. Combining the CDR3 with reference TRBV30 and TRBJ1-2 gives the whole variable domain SQTIHQWPATLVQPVGSPLSLECTVEGTSNPNLYWYRQAAGRGLQLLFYSVGIGQISSEVPQNLSASRPQDRQFILSSKKLLLSDSGFYLCAWSRGGAVGYTFGSGTRLTVV.

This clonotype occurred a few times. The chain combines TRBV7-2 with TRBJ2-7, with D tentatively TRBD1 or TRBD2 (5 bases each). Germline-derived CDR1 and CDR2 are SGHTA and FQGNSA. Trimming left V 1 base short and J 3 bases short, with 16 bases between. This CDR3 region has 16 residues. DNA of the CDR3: TGTGCCAGCAGCTTAGGTGGGACCCTCATCCACTACGAGCAGTACTTC. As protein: CASSLGGTLIHYEQYF.

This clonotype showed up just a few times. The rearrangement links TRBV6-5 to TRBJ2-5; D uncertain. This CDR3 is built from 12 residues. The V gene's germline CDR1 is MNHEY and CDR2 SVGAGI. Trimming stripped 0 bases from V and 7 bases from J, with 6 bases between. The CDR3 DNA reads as TGTGCCAGCAGTTACTCGGGTGGGACCCAGTACTTC. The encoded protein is CASSYSGGTQYF.

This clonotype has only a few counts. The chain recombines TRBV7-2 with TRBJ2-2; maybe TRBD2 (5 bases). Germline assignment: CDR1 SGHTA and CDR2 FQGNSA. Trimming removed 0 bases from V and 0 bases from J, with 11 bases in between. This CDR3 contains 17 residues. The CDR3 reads CASSLAPGGPNTGELFF. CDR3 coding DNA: TGTGCCAGCAGCTTAGCGCCAGGCGGGCCGAACACCGGGGAGCTGTTTTTT. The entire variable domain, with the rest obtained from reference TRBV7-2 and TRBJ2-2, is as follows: GAGVSQSPSNKVTEKGKDVELRCDPISGHTALYWYRQSLGQGLEFLIYFQGNSAPDKSGLPSDRFSAERTGGSVSTLTIQRTQQEDSAVYLCASSLAPGGPNTGELFFGEGSRLTVL.

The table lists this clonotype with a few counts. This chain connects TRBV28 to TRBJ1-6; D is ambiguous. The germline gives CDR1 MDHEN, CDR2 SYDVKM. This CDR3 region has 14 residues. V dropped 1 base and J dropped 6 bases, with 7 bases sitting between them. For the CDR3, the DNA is TGTGCCAGCAGTTTATATCGACTTAATTCACCCCTCCACTTT. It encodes CASSLYRLNSPLHF.

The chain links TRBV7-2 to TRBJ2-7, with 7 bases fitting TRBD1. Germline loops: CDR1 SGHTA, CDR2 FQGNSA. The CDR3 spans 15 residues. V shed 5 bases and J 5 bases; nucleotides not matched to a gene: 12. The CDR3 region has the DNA TGTGCCAGCAGCGTAAGTCCGGGACAGTACGACGAGCAGTACTTC. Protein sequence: CASSVSPGQYDEQYF.

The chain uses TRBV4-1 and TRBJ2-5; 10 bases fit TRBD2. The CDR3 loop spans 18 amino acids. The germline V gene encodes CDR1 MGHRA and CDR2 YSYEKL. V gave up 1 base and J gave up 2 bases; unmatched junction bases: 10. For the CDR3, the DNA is TGCGCCAGCAGCCAAGCGCCAGCGGGGGGGCTTACACAAGAGACCCAGTACTTC. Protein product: CASSQAPAGGLTQETQYF.

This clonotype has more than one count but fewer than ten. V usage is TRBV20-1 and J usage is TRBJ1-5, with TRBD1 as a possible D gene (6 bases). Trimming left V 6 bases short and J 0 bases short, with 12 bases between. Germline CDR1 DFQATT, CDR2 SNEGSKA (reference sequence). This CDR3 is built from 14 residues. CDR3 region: CSAGGGHSNQPQHF. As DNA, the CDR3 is TGCAGTGCGGGAGGGGGGCATAGCAATCAGCCCCAGCATTTT.

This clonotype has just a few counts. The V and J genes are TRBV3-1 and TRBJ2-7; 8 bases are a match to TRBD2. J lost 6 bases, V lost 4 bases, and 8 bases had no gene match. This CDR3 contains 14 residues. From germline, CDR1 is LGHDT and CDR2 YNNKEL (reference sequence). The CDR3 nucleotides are TGTGCCAGCAGCCCCCGGACTAGCCGTCGCGAGCAGTACTTC. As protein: CASSPRTSRREQYF.

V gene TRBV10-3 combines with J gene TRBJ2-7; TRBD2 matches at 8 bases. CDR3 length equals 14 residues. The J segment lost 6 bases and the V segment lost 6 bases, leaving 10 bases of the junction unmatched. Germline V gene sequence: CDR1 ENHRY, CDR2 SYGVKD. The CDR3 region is CAISPGHREGEQYF. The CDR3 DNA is TGTGCCATCAGCCCGGGCCATCGGGAGGGCGAGCAGTACTTC.

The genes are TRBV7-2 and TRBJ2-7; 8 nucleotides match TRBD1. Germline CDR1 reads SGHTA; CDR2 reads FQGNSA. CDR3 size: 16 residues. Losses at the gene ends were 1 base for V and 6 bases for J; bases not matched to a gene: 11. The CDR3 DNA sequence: TGTGCCAGCAGCTTAGTGGCAGGGGGCCTATTTTCCGAGCAGTACTTC. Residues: CASSLVAGGLFSEQYF.